This TCR beta chain was observed in a study of blood T cell repertoires in COVID-19. V dropped 3 bases and J dropped 5 bases, with 13 bases sitting between them. There are 14 residues in the CDR3. CDR1 and CDR2 (germline): WNHNN, SYGVQD (reference sequence). The protocol was immunoSEQ multiplex PCR, while the TCRdb copy is restricted to in-frame clones and leaves out a portion. The sample includes about 200,000 clones, under 90% of them seen just once. The chain links TRBV10-1 to TRBJ1-2; D is uncertain. The sequenced material came from PBMCs or T cells enriched from blood (not recorded which). The TCR sequence derives from a woman in her 30s with acute COVID-19. The CDR3 reads CASSDSGNPYGYTF. CDR3 DNA: TGCGCCAGCAGTGACTCAGGAAATCCTTATGGCTACACCTTC.